These 17 T cell receptor beta chains share one sample of origin, sequenced in a study of vaccination and CD4 T cells after COVID-19. Their antigens remain unidentified. Treatment described: roughly 10-day PBMC culture with coronavirus spike peptide pools or control peptides (ViraFEST assay). An Oncomine TCR Beta short-read assay was used to sequence the DNA from cultured CD4+ T cells. MiXCR, applied by TCRdb to the PCR reads, yields one record per CDR3 protein. The sample has around 5,200 distinct CDR3 sequences; 35% to 45% are singletons. The specimen was CD4+ T cells from blood, cultured in vitro. The receptors stem from a human donor who had recovered from COVID-19.

Details on this clonotype: One junction end disagrees with the germline gene, perhaps due to a read error. This rearrangement joins TRBV6-1 to TRBJ2-7; 9 nucleotides line up with TRBD2. Germline V CDR1 and CDR2: MNHNS, SASEGT. The CDR3 is 13 amino acids. CDR3 sequence reads: CASTGTSSHEQYF. The CDR3 DNA sequence: TGTGCCAGCACGGGGACTAGCTCCCACGAGCAGTACTTC.

This clonotype was found a few times. The chain links TRBV12-3 or TRBV12-4 to TRBJ2-7; 7 nucleotides agree with TRBD2. J was trimmed by 3 bases and V by 4 bases; bases with no gene match: 9. The CDR3 runs 15 residues. DNA of the CDR3: TGTGCCAGCAGTTATAGACCTAGCGGTCGCTACGAGCAGTACTTC. It encodes CASSYRPSGRYEQYF.

Only a few counts were recorded for this clonotype. The rearrangement uses TRBV9 and TRBJ2-3; tentatively, D is TRBD2 (5 bases). Germline CDR1 is SGDLS and CDR2 is YYNGEE. The CDR3 runs to 14 residues. V was trimmed by 0 bases and J by 4 bases, leaving 9 bases between them. CDR3 loop: CASSVGGSSDTQYF. CDR3 in DNA: TGTGCCAGCAGCGTAGGTGGGAGCTCAGATACGCAGTATTTT.

This clonotype showed up just a few times. The CDR3 loop reads CASTFISFETQYF. CDR3 sequence (DNA): TGTGCCAGCACTTTTATCAGTTTCGAGACCCAGTACTTC. The chain uses TRBV27 and TRBJ2-5, with D unclear. Germline lookup yields CDR1 MNHEY and CDR2 SMNVEV (reference sequence). Trimming stripped 7 bases from V and 5 bases from J, with 14 bases between. The CDR3 loop spans 13 amino acids.

This chain connects TRBV20-1 to TRBJ1-5; D perhaps matches TRBD1 (5 bases). This CDR3 has 15 amino acids. The V end lost 6 bases, the J end lost 11 bases, and 26 bases lay between the germline ends. Per the germline V gene, CDR1 is DFQATT and CDR2 is SNEGSKA (reference sequence). CDR3 region: CSAIDPAHPMGAQHF. The CDR3 DNA reads as TGCAGTGCGATCGATCCGGCCCACCCTATGGGGGCCCAGCATTTT.

This chain links TRBV2 with TRBJ2-3, with D perhaps TRBD1 (5 bases). CDR1 is SNHLY, CDR2 FYNNEI, per germline. With 6 bases removed from V and 1 base from J, the gap between germline ends came to 17 bases. This CDR3 contains 16 residues. The CDR3 protein is CASRLPQGRGTDTQYF. As DNA, the CDR3 is TGTGCCAGCAGACTCCCCCAGGGCAGGGGCACAGATACGCAGTATTTT.

This chain uses TRBV7-9 with TRBJ1-1; tentative D call: TRBD1 (6 bases). The CDR3 contains 14 residues. Germline V gene data show CDR1 as SEHNR and CDR2 as FQNEAQ (reference sequence). Trimming cost V 7 bases and J 7 bases, with 19 bases left between them. CDR3 sequence: CASITLRGRNEAFF. CDR3 coding DNA: TGTGCCAGCATCACCCTCCGGGGGCGCAATGAAGCTTTCTTT.

This clonotype was seen a handful of times. The chain carries TRBV24-1 and TRBJ2-7, with no clear D. The germline V and J ends were trimmed by 4 bases and 9 bases, with 18 bases remaining between them. Germline lookup yields CDR1 KGHDR and CDR2 SFDVKD. The CDR3 is made up of 14 amino acids. In nucleotides, the CDR3 is TGTGCCACCAGTGACTCCCACAGTGTCGGCGGGCAGTACTTC. Translated: CATSDSHSVGGQYF.

The chain couples TRBV19 to TRBJ2-2; the D call may be TRBD1 or TRBD2 (5 bases each). The CDR3 is made up of 15 amino acids. The ends were cut back, 5 bases at V and 0 bases at J, with 10 bases in the middle. CDR1 and CDR2 from the germline V gene are LNHDA and SQIVND (reference sequence). The CDR3 here is CASSGTVANTGELFF. In nucleotides, the CDR3 is TGTGCCAGTAGTGGGACGGTCGCGAACACCGGGGAGCTGTTTTTT.

This chain links TRBV7-2 with TRBJ2-7; the D is unclear. The CDR3 is made up of 12 amino acids. The ends were cut back, 5 bases at V and 3 bases at J, with 8 bases in the middle. Germline-derived CDR1 and CDR2 are SGHTA and FQGNSA. The CDR3 bases are TGTGCCAGCAGCCCACCCCACTACGAGCAGTACTTC. It yields the protein CASSPPHYEQYF.

This chain uses TRBV15 with TRBJ1-2; D may be TRBD1 (6 bases). Deletions cut 0 bases from V and 5 bases from J, with 13 bases between. The CDR3 is 15 amino acids. The V gene's germline CDR1 is LNHNV and CDR2 YYDKDF (reference sequence). The CDR3 DNA reads TGTGCCACCAGCAGAGATGCTGGCAGGGGATATGGCTACACCTTC. Its protein is CATSRDAGRGYGYTF.

This clonotype came up a few times. The J gene is TRBJ1-4, the V gene TRBV6-1, with D tentatively TRBD1 (5 bases). Trimming shortened V by 6 bases and J by 2 bases, and 10 bases separated the two germline ends. The CDR3 totals 14 residues. Germline V gene sequence: CDR1 MNHNS, CDR2 SASEGT. CDR3 coding DNA: TGTGCCAGCAGCCTAGGGGCGACTAATGAAAAACTGTTTTTT. This sequence encodes CASSLGATNEKLFF.

This clonotype was seen more than once but under ten times. The chain is built from TRBV6-5 and TRBJ2-7; tentatively, D is TRBD2 (5 bases). CDR3 size: 15 residues. V was clipped by 0 bases and J by 5 bases, with 14 bases between them. CDR1 is MNHEY and CDR2 is SVGAGI in the germline V gene. CDR3 in amino acids: CASSYSSLAIHEQYF. The CDR3 DNA follows: TGTGCCAGCAGTTACTCGAGCCTAGCTATCCACGAGCAGTACTTC.

The J gene is TRBJ2-2, the V gene TRBV4-2, with a weak D call TRBD2 (5 bases). Per the germline V gene, CDR1 is LGHNA and CDR2 is YNFKEQ. V was shortened by 0 bases and J by 9 bases, with 14 bases between the two germline ends. This CDR3 contains 15 residues. The CDR3 spells CASSQDTLAGWELFF. The CDR3 nucleotides read TGTGCCAGCAGCCAAGATACGCTAGCTGGGTGGGAGCTGTTTTTT.

V usage is TRBV20-1 and J usage is TRBJ2-3; D call uncertain. This CDR3 is 15 amino acids long. V lost 3 bases and J 1 base, leaving 14 bases between the germline ends. The germline V gene encodes CDR1 DFQATT and CDR2 SNEGSKA (reference sequence). The CDR3 region is CSASLGFGGTDTQYF. CDR3 bases: TGCAGTGCTAGTCTAGGTTTTGGGGGCACAGATACGCAGTATTTT.

The chain links TRBV7-2 to TRBJ1-5, with D hard to call. The CDR3 contains 15 residues. Germline V lookup: CDR1 SGHTA, CDR2 FQGNSA. V lost 2 bases to trimming and J lost 3 bases, with 11 bases between them. The DNA of the CDR3 is TGTGCCAGCAGCTTACACGGCAGTTTCAATCAGCCCCAGCATTTT. It codes for CASSLHGSFNQPQHF.

V usage is TRBV19 and J usage is TRBJ2-7, with D uncertain. This CDR3 region has 19 residues. Trimming cost V 5 bases and J 3 bases, with 29 bases left between them. The germline gives CDR1 LNHDA, CDR2 SQIVND (reference sequence). As DNA, the CDR3 is TGTGCCAGTAGTCCCTGGCCGTCAGATTGGGTAACGAATAACTACGAGCAGTACTTC. Translation gives CASSPWPSDWVTNNYEQYF.